Listed below are T cell receptor beta chains from one sample, sequenced in a study of OX40 agonist ivuxolimab in advanced cancers. This table comes from immunoSEQ multiplex PCR, and its TCRdb copy is limited to in-frame clones, with some not included. The sample yields about 20,000 clones, 77% seen once. The sequencing here drew on CD4+ or CD8+ T cells sorted from blood, taken in a trial of the OX40 agonist ivuxolimab. All receptors come from an adult with an advanced solid tumor such as melanoma, head and neck, liver or kidney cancer. Both conserved end residues are part of each CDR3. D genes are given only for firm matches. Clone size is shown for a subset of rows, as once, few, many or a class of expanded clone.

TRBV4-3	.	.	TRBJ2-3	TGCGCCAGCAGCCAAGATGCCCAGGCCCCAGATACGCAGTATTTT	CASSQDAQAPDTQYF
TRBV9	.	.	TRBJ2-7	TGTGCCAGCAGCCCCTCCGGTGGGATCCACGAGCAGTACTTC	CASSPSGGIHEQYF
TRBV5-6	.	.	TRBJ2-7	TGTGCCAGCAGCTTAGGGGGTTCCTCCTACGAGCAGTACTTC	CASSLGGSSYEQYF
TRBV4-3	.	.	TRBJ2-3	TGCGCCAGCAGCCAAGATCGGGGGTCCCCTAGCACAGATACGCAGTATTTT	CASSQDRGSPSTDTQYF
TRBV4-1	.	TRBD1	TRBJ2-7	TGCGCCAGCAGCCCCGGACAGGGGGCCTACGAGCAGTACTTC	CASSPGQGAYEQYF
TRBV7-8	.	TRBD1	TRBJ1-2	TGTGCCAGCAGCTTAGCGACAGGGAAATCTGGCTACACCTTC	CASSLATGKSGYTF
TRBV5-1	.	TRBD1	TRBJ2-5	TGCGCCAGCAGCTTGGATGGTCTCAGGGGGCCTTTCGGGGAGCAGTACTTC	CASSLDGLRGPFGEQYF
TRBV4-3	.	TRBD2	TRBJ2-7	TGCGCCAGCAGCCAAGGGGGGGGTTTGGAGCAGTACTTC	CASSQGGGLEQYF
TRBV4-3	.	.	TRBJ1-3	TGCGCCAGCAGCCCGACAGAGGGAAACACCATATATTTT	CASSPTEGNTIYF
TRBV5-1	.	TRBD1	TRBJ2-2	TGCGCCACCAACACAGGGGCCGCTGACACCGGGGAGCTGTTTTTT	CATNTGAADTGELFF
TRBV9	.	TRBD1	TRBJ1-4	TGTGCCAGCAGCGTAGGGGAGACAGGGATTGAAAAACTGTTTTTT	CASSVGETGIEKLFF
TRBV7-3	.	.	TRBJ1-3	TGTGCCAGCAGCGCAAACGGGGGCTACGGAAACACCATATATTTT	CASSANGGYGNTIYF
TRBV6-5	once	.	TRBJ1-1	TGTGCCAGCAGTTACTTGCGGGTTACCACTGAAGCTTTCTTT	CASSYLRVTTEAFF
TRBV7-9	few	TRBD1	TRBJ1-5	TGTGCCAGCAGCTTCGCGGGGACAGGCAATCAGCCCCAGCATTTT	CASSFAGTGNQPQHF
TRBV19	.	.	TRBJ1-4	TGTGCCAGTATCAGTGGCGGTGCAACTAATGAAAAACTGTTTTTT	CASISGGATNEKLFF
TRBV10-2	few	TRBD1	TRBJ1-2	TGCGCCAGCAGTAGGTCAGGGGGCAACTATGGCTACACCTTC	CASSRSGGNYGYTF
TRBV7-9	few	.	TRBJ1-1	TGTGCCAGCAGCTCACTTAGGACCTACAACACTGAAGCTTTCTTT	CASSSLRTYNTEAFF
TRBV12-5	.	.	TRBJ1-5	TGTGCTAGTGGTTTCGCAGGGTTGGGTCAGCCCCAGCATTTT	CASGFAGLGQPQHF
TRBV9	.	.	TRBJ2-7	TGTGCCAGCAGCGTAGATCAGACCACCTACGAGCAGTACTTC	CASSVDQTTYEQYF
TRBV6-6	.	TRBD1	TRBJ2-7	TGTGCCAGCAGTTACGGACAGGTCCTCGAGCAGTACTTC	CASSYGQVLEQYF
TRBV2	.	.	TRBJ2-5	TGTGCCAGCTCCGAGGGGGAGGGCATTGAGACCCAGTACTTC	CASSEGEGIETQYF
TRBV6-1	.	.	TRBJ1-6	TGTGCCAGCAGTGAAATTAGCGTTGACTTTCCAGGCTCCTATAATTCACCCCTCCACTTT	CASSEISVDFPGSYNSPLHF
TRBV10-3	.	.	TRBJ2-2	TGTGCCAGCAAGGGGGACGGCACCGGGGAGCTGTTTTTT	CASKGDGTGELFF
TRBV14	.	.	TRBJ2-3	TGTGCCAGCAGCCAAGTTAACTGGGGGCGGGATACGCAGTATTTT	CASSQVNWGRDTQYF
TRBV11-2	once	.	TRBJ1-4	TGTGCCAGCAGCCCCCTTGGGGGGTCGATTAATGAAAAACTGTTTTTT	CASSPLGGSINEKLFF
TRBV6-9	once	TRBD1	TRBJ2-6	TGTGCCAGCAGTATTGACAGGGGAGCGACCAACGTCCTGACTTTC	CASSIDRGATNVLTF
TRBV4-1	.	TRBD2	TRBJ2-5	TGCGTCAGCAGCCAATTTGGGGGGGTGGAGACCCAGTACTTC	CVSSQFGGVETQYF
TRBV30	.	TRBD1	TRBJ2-1	TGTGCCTGGAAGGTGGGACAGGGAATGATCGAGAAGCAGTTCTTC	CAWKVGQGMIEKQFF
TRBV6-5	.	TRBD1	TRBJ2-7	TGTGCCAGCAGTTACTCGGGACAGTCCTACGAGCAGTACTTC	CASSYSGQSYEQYF
TRBV2	.	.	TRBJ2-3	TGTGCCAGCACCCCGGGGACGACCCTCACAGATACGCAGTATTTT	CASTPGTTLTDTQYF
TRBV9	.	.	TRBJ1-5	TGTGCCAGCAGTTACCCTGACAACCGCCATAGCAATCAGCCCCAGCATTTT	CASSYPDNRHSNQPQHF
TRBV7-3	.	.	TRBJ1-6	TGTGCCAGCAGCCTCCGGGGGGACTCTTATAATTCACCCCTCCACTTT	CASSLRGDSYNSPLHF
TRBV6-5	few	.	TRBJ1-2	TGTGCCAGCAGCTTACCGGACAATACTGGCTACACCTTC	CASSLPDNTGYTF
TRBV4-3	once	.	TRBJ1-1	TGCGCCAGCAGCCCGGGGTTTAGCTTTGGCACTGAAGCTTTCTTT	CASSPGFSFGTEAFF
TRBV4-3	.	TRBD2	TRBJ2-7	TGCGCCAGCAGCCAAGAGGGCGGACTAGTCCCTCACGAGCAGTACTTC	CASSQEGGLVPHEQYF
TRBV27	.	.	TRBJ2-3	TGTGCCAGCAGCTGGCAGGGCCATTCTTACACAGATACGCAGTATTTT	CASSWQGHSYTDTQYF
TRBV6-5	.	.	TRBJ2-3	TGTGCCAGCAGTCCTAGCCCAGGGTCAGATACGCAGTATTTT	CASSPSPGSDTQYF
TRBV19	.	TRBD1	TRBJ1-5	TGTGCCAGTGGGACAGGGGGCGATCATAGCAATCAGCCCCAGCATTTT	CASGTGGDHSNQPQHF
TRBV7-9	few	TRBD2	TRBJ2-1	TGTGCCAGCAGCTTAGTGCGGGGGGATTACAATGAGCAGTTCTTC	CASSLVRGDYNEQFF
TRBV6-1	.	.	TRBJ2-5	TGTGCCAGCAGTGAAGGGCCATACACCACTCAAGAGACCCAGTACTTC	CASSEGPYTTQETQYF
TRBV27	.	.	TRBJ1-2	TGTGCCAGCAGTTTAACGGGGGGGGAACGCTATGGCTACACCTTC	CASSLTGGERYGYTF